Following are 15 T cell receptor beta chains from one sample sequenced in a study of T-cell memory formation after mild COVID-19. TCRdb analysed the 5' RACE reads with MiXCR anew, one entry per CDR3 protein. The table lists just over 150,000 distinct CDR3 sequences, roughly 31% of them singletons. Specimen: PBMCs or a T cell subset sorted from them (not recorded which). These receptors were obtained from an adult woman who had mild COVID-19 (a few samples of this study predate the infection). Cell type and time point are not known.

There are a few counts of this clonotype. The chain links TRBV3-1 to TRBJ2-1; D is possibly TRBD2 (7 bases). Germline V gene data show CDR1 as LGHDT and CDR2 as YNNKEL (reference sequence). The CDR3 runs 13 residues. With 5 bases removed from V and 13 bases from J, the gap between germline ends came to 18 bases. CDR3 residues: CASSEPLAGAQFF. The CDR3 nucleotides are TGTGCCAGCAGCGAACCGCTGGCGGGGGCCCAGTTCTTC.

This clonotype was counted between two and nine times. This chain uses TRBV7-9 with TRBJ2-7; D is ambiguous. From germline, CDR1 is SEHNR and CDR2 FQNEAQ (reference sequence). This CDR3 contains 12 residues. Trimming shortened V by 5 bases and J by 3 bases, and 8 bases separated the two germline ends. This CDR3 reads CASSMTIYEQYF. In DNA form, the CDR3 reads TGTGCCAGCAGCATGACAATCTACGAGCAGTACTTC.

This clonotype appeared a few times. This chain connects TRBV5-6 to TRBJ1-5; no clear D gene. CDR3 length: 14 amino acids. V lost 0 bases and J lost 6, with 10 bases in between. Germline lookup yields CDR1 SGHDT and CDR2 YYEEEE. This CDR3 is CASSLDSGSQPQHF. In DNA form, the CDR3 reads TGTGCCAGCAGCTTGGATTCGGGTTCTCAGCCCCAGCATTTT. The variable domain in full, with the rest retrieved from reference TRBV5-6 and TRBJ1-5, is DAGVTQSPTHLIKTRGQQVTLRCSPKSGHDTVSWYQQALGQGPQFIFQYYEEEERQRGNFPDRFSGHQFPNYSSELNVNALLLGDSALYLCASSLDSGSQPQHFGDGTRLSIL.

V and J are TRBV6-6 and TRBJ1-1, with D possibly matching TRBD1 (5 bases). The V end lost 6 bases, the J end lost 6 bases, and 14 bases lay between the germline ends. Germline V CDR1 and CDR2: MNHNY, SVGAGI (reference sequence). This CDR3 has 13 residues. The DNA for the CDR3 is TGTGCCAGCAGCCTGCAGGGTGTTGCTGAAGCTTTCTTT. As protein: CASSLQGVAEAFF.

Concerning this clonotype itself: The final CDR3 position lacks the conserved phenylalanine or tryptophan, pointing to a likely read error. It is unclear where the CDR3 begins or ends on the DNA, so no DNA is shown, and the CDR3 is as TCRdb lists it. V usage is TRBV12-3 or TRBV12-4 and J usage is TRBJ2-5; the tabulated D call, TRBD1, remains unverified against the DNA. The CDR3 adds up to 10 amino acids, both ends counted. Here the CDR3 reads CASGGLTHTY.

The chain uses TRBV4-1 and TRBJ1-1; possibly TRBD1 for D (5 bases). The CDR3 is 12 amino acids. V was pared by 2 bases and J by 8 bases, with 9 bases between. The germline gives CDR1 MGHRA, CDR2 YSYEKL. The CDR3 loop reads CASSQLGGEAFF. The CDR3 nucleotides read TGCGCCAGCAGCCAATTGGGGGGAGAAGCTTTCTTT.

The table lists this clonotype with a few counts. The CDR3 DNA sequence: TGCGCCAGCAGCTTTAACCGACGCTCAGGGAACACTGAAGCTTTCTTT. Residues: CASSFNRRSGNTEAFF. The rearrangement uses TRBV5-1 and TRBJ1-1; no clear D gene. Trimming took off 2 bases at V and 1 base at J, with 15 bases between the two ends. The CDR3 runs 16 residues. From germline, CDR1 is SGHRS and CDR2 YFSETQ.

V usage is TRBV7-6 and J usage is TRBJ2-1; D is possibly TRBD2 (5 bases). The CDR3 totals 15 residues. Germline V gene lookup returns CDR1 SGHVS and CDR2 FNYEAQ. Trimming pared 4 bases from V and 2 bases from J, leaving 12 bases between. In DNA form, the CDR3 reads TGTGCCAGCAGCTCAACCGGGATGCCCTACAATGAGCAGTTCTTC. Translation: CASSSTGMPYNEQFF.

This clonotype was counted only a few times. This chain joins TRBV18 and TRBJ2-7; D is possibly TRBD1 or TRBD2 (6 bases each). This CDR3 is 15 amino acids long. V was shortened by 5 bases and J by 0 bases, with 14 bases between the two germline ends. Germline V lookup: CDR1 KGHSH, CDR2 LQKENI. The CDR3 spells CASSEPGGLSYEQYF. The DNA of the CDR3 is TGTGCCAGCTCAGAACCCGGGGGCCTCTCCTACGAGCAGTACTTC.

V gene TRBV7-9 combines with J gene TRBJ2-1; 7 nucleotides line up with TRBD1. Germline loops: CDR1 SEHNR, CDR2 FQNEAQ (reference sequence). The CDR3 has 14 amino acids. The junction had 6 bases not matched to a gene; V was cut back by 3 bases and J by 7 bases. The CDR3 region is CASSFTEGANEQFF. As DNA, the CDR3 is TGTGCCAGCAGCTTCACTGAGGGGGCAAATGAGCAGTTCTTC. The complete variable domain, with remaining parts taken from reference TRBV7-9 and TRBJ2-1, reads DTGVSQNPRHKITKRGQNVTFRCDPISEHNRLYWYRQTLGQGPEFLTYFQNEAQLEKSRLLSDRFSAERPKGSFSTLEIQRTEQGDSAMYLCASSFTEGANEQFFGPGTRLTVL.

The CDR3 region has the DNA TGTGCCAGCAGTTCCGATACCTACAATGAGCAGTTCTTC. This codes for CASSSDTYNEQFF. The V gene is TRBV6-2 or TRBV6-3, the J gene TRBJ2-1; unclear D gene. The ends were cut back, 4 bases at V and 2 bases at J, with 6 bases in the middle. CDR3 length: 13 residues. Looked up from germline, CDR1 is MNHEY and CDR2 is SVGEGT.

The rearrangement links TRBV2 to TRBJ2-7, with 9 bases identical to TRBD2. With 5 bases clipped from V and 0 bases from J, the junction kept 2 bases outside the gene matches. The CDR3 is 14 amino acids. CDR1 and CDR2 from the germline V gene are SNHLY and FYNNEI. The DNA of the CDR3 is TGTGCCAGCAGTAGCGGGAGGAACTCCTACGAGCAGTACTTC. Protein sequence: CASSSGRNSYEQYF.

This clonotype has a count of ten or more. The chain has TRBV24-1 and TRBJ2-7; 7 bases align to TRBD1. Trimming took 4 bases from V and 6 from J; bases not matched to a gene: 11. This CDR3 contains 15 residues. The V gene's germline CDR1 is KGHDR and CDR2 SFDVKD. CDR3 in DNA: TGTGCCACCAGTGACCCTTCGACAGGGAACCGCGAGCAGTACTTC. As protein: CATSDPSTGNREQYF.

This clonotype came up a few times. This sequence joins TRBV2 and TRBJ2-7; 7 bases map to TRBD1. The germline CDR1 and CDR2 sequences are SNHLY and FYNNEI. The CDR3 sequence is 16 residues long. V dropped 5 bases and J dropped 0; count of bases not matched to a gene: 10. The CDR3, as DNA: TGTGCCAGCAGTTTACGGACAGGCGCGGGCTCCTACGAGCAGTACTTC. It codes for CASSLRTGAGSYEQYF.

The gene calls are TRBV7-9 and TRBJ1-1, with 10 bases that match TRBD1. The CDR3 spans 14 residues. Per germline, CDR1 SEHNR and CDR2 FQNEAQ (reference sequence). The J segment lost 7 bases and the V segment lost 6 bases, leaving 8 bases of the junction unmatched. In DNA, the CDR3 is TGTGCCAGCAGGCATCGACAGGGGGCTGTTGAAGCTTTCTTT. Its translation: CASRHRQGAVEAFF.